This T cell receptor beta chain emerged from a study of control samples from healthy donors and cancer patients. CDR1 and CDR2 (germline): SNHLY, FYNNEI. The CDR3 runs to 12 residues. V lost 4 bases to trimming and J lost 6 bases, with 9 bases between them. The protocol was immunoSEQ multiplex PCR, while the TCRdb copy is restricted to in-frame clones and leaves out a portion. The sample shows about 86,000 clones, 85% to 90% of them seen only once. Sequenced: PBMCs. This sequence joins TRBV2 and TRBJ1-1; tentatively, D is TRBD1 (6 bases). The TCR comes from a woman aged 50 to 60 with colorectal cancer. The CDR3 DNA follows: TGTGCCAGCAGTGTTTCAGGGGCTGAAGCTTTCTTT. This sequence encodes CASSVSGAEAFF. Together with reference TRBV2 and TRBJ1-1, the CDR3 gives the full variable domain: EPEVTQTPSHQVTQMGQEVILRCVPISNHLYFYWYRQILGQKVEFLVSFYNNEISEKSEIFDDQFSVERPDGSNFTLKIRSTKLEDSAMYFCASSVSGAEAFFGQGTRLTVV.